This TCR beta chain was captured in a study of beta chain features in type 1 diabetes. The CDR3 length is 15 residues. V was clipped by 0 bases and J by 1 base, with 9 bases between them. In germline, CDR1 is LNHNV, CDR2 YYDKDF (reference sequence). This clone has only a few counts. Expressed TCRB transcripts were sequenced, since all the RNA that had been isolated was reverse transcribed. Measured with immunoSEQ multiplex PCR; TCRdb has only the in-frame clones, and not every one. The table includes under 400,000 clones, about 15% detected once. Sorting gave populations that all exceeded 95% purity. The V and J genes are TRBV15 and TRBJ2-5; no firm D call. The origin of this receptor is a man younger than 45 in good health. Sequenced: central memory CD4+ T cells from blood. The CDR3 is CATSRDMPVQETQYF. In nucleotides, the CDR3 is TGTGCCACCAGCAGAGATATGCCGGTCCAAGAGACCCAGTACTTC.